This TCR beta chain was found in a study of OX40 agonist ivuxolimab in advanced cancers. The wider study: A diagnosis of hepatocellular carcinoma, melanoma, renal cell or head and neck cancer was present in dose-escalation patients. Study-level points and caveats: Among the nonresponders, some also had low normalized T-cell clonal expansion. Clonal expansion from baseline to week 6 occurred in both CD4+ and CD8+ T cells.

About this clone itself: Its matching antigen is unknown.

Patients with a history of autoimmune disease or on systemic immunosuppression were excluded. TCRdb's copy holds only in-frame clones and misses some; the assay was immunoSEQ multiplex PCR. Of under 80,000 clones in the sample, 88% were seen once. Trimming took 0 bases from V and 5 from J; bases not matched to a gene: 12. Germline V lookup: CDR1 LNHDA, CDR2 SQIVND (reference sequence). The CDR3 contains 18 residues. The sequencing here drew on CD4+ or CD8+ T cells sorted from blood, taken in a trial of the OX40 agonist ivuxolimab. The sequence came from an adult with an advanced solid tumor such as melanoma, head and neck, liver or kidney cancer. This sequence joins TRBV19 and TRBJ2-1, with 8 bases lining up with TRBD2. CDR3 nucleotides: TGTGCCAGTAGTATAGATGGGACTAGTCCCGTCTTCCACAATGAGCAGTTCTTC. Its translation: CASSIDGTSPVFHNEQFF.